This T cell receptor beta chain was sequenced during a study of cytomegalovirus exposure and HLA in healthy donors. The protocol was immunoSEQ multiplex PCR, while the TCRdb copy is restricted to in-frame clones and leaves out a portion. Of about 160,000 clones listed, approximately 96% are singletons. V gave up 1 base and J gave up 10 bases; unmatched junction bases: 9. CDR3 length: 16 amino acids. The germline V gene has CDR1 MGHRA and CDR2 YSYEKL. The chain joins TRBV4-1 to TRBJ1-6, with TRBD1 matching over 8 bases. Sequencing was carried out using PBMCs. The sequence came from a woman under 30 in good health and CMV-seronegative. CDR3 protein: CASSQVRQGQKSPLHF. The CDR3 DNA follows: TGCGCCAGCAGCCAAGTTCGACAGGGGCAGAAATCACCCCTCCACTTT.